These 18 T cell receptor beta chains share one sample of origin, sequenced in a study of Ad26.COV2.S vaccination and SARS-CoV-2 variants. Indicated treatment: about 20 received Ad26.COV2.S at low or high dose, single or two shots; 5 received placebo; per-sample allocation not given. The samples date from day 63 after the first vaccine or placebo injection. Sequenced by immunoSEQ multiplex PCR; TCRdb stores in-frame clones only, minus some. The table has 500,000 or so clones, approximately 88% seen once; the top ten hold 9.5% to 15%. The specimen was peripheral blood, collected in a trial of Ad26.COV2.S vaccine versus placebo. The receptors were gathered from a person between 18 and 60 years old who received the Ad26.COV2.S COVID-19 vaccine or a placebo.

This clone came up once. This chain uses TRBV15 with TRBJ2-5, with TRBD2 identical over 7 bases. This CDR3 has 14 amino acids. Germline trimming cut 3 bases from V and 5 bases from J; bases unmatched to any gene: 6. The germline gives CDR1 LNHNV, CDR2 YYDKDF (reference sequence). CDR3 sequence: CATSRPTGGETQYF. CDR3 sequence (DNA): TGTGCCACCAGCAGGCCTACCGGGGGGGAGACCCAGTACTTC.

There are a few counts of this clone. The J gene is TRBJ1-5, the V gene TRBV6-2 or TRBV6-3; TRBD1 matches 7 bases. The CDR3 has 14 amino acids. The V segment lost 3 bases and the J segment 6 bases; nucleotides outside the gene matches: 5. Looked up from germline, CDR1 is MNHEY and CDR2 is SVGEGT. The CDR3 sequence: CASSYRGRFQPQHF. The CDR3 DNA is TGTGCCAGCAGTTATAGGGGGCGGTTTCAGCCCCAGCATTTT.

V usage is TRBV6-5 and J usage is TRBJ1-3; D is possibly TRBD1 (5 bases). V was clipped by 10 bases and J by 2 bases, with 15 bases between them. Germline values: CDR1 MNHEY, CDR2 SVGAGI. CDR3 length: 14 residues. Here the CDR3 reads CATFFQGTGNTIYF. The CDR3, as DNA: TGTGCCACCTTTTTCCAGGGCACTGGAAACACCATATATTTT.

The chain employs TRBV28 and TRBJ1-4; the match to TRBD1 covers 11 bases. Trimming removed 6 bases from V and 7 bases from J; junction bases left unmatched: 4. The CDR3 consists of 14 residues. CDR1 is MDHEN and CDR2 is SYDVKM in the germline V gene. In DNA form, the CDR3 reads TGTGCCAGCAGACAGGGACAGGGGGGTGAAAAACTGTTTTTT. This sequence encodes CASRQGQGGEKLFF.

This chain joins TRBV5-1 and TRBJ1-3, with TRBD1 identical over 8 bases. Trimming cost V 0 bases and J 0 bases; bases outside gene matches: 2. The germline gives CDR1 SGHRS, CDR2 YFSETQ. CDR3 length: 16 amino acids. The CDR3 sequence: CASSLGQGTSGNTIYF. The CDR3 nucleotides are TGCGCCAGCAGCTTGGGACAGGGGACCTCTGGAAACACCATATATTTT. The full variable domain, in which reference TRBV5-1 and TRBJ1-3 provide the parts outside the CDR3, is KAGVTQTPRYLIKTRGQQVTLSCSPISGHRSVSWYQQTPGQGLQFLFEYFSETQRNKGNFPGRFSGRQFSNSRSEMNVSTLELGDSALYLCASSLGQGTSGNTIYFGEGSWLTVV.

This chain connects TRBV25-1 to TRBJ2-6; D may be TRBD2 (6 bases). The germline V gene encodes CDR1 MGHDK and CDR2 SYGVNS. This CDR3 has 16 amino acids. The V and J ends lost 4 bases and 1 base respectively, with 11 bases between them. CDR3 sequence (DNA): TGTGCCAGCAGTGGGGGGGATCGTTCTGGGGCCAACGTCCTGACTTTC. Amino acids: CASSGGDRSGANVLTF.

The V gene is TRBV7-2, the J gene TRBJ2-5, with TRBD2 identical over 13 bases. V lost 1 base and J lost 4; bases outside the gene matches: 9. The CDR3 is 18 residues long. CDR1 SGHTA and CDR2 FQGNSA come from the germline V gene. Here the CDR3 DNA reads TGTGCCAGCAGCTTAGGATTTACTAGCGGGAGGGCCGGAGAGACCCAGTACTTC. Its protein is CASSLGFTSGRAGETQYF.

The gene calls are TRBV9 and TRBJ2-3; D might be TRBD1 (6 bases). V lost 0 bases, J lost 5 bases, and 16 bases lay in between. This CDR3 comprises 16 residues. Germline V lookup: CDR1 SGDLS, CDR2 YYNGEE. The CDR3 sequence: CASSVAAGAGIDTQYF. DNA for the CDR3: TGTGCCAGCAGCGTAGCGGCAGGGGCAGGGATAGATACGCAGTATTTT.

The rearrangement uses TRBV12-3 or TRBV12-4 and TRBJ2-7; D possibly corresponds to TRBD2 (6 bases). Trimming took 3 bases from V and 4 from J, leaving 7 bases between them. This CDR3 region has 12 residues. CDR3 in amino acids: CASSFGGYEQYF. The CDR3 DNA sequence: TGTGCCAGCAGTTTTGGGGGGTACGAGCAGTACTTC.

The chain recombines TRBV4-3 with TRBJ2-1; D is unresolved. Germline V gene data show CDR1 as LGHNA and CDR2 as YSLEER. The CDR3 runs to 15 residues. With 2 bases removed from V and 6 bases from J, the gap between germline ends came to 14 bases. The CDR3 region is CASSQMANAANEQFF. CDR3 in DNA: TGCGCCAGCAGCCAAATGGCTAATGCGGCCAATGAGCAGTTCTTC.

J is TRBJ2-4 and V is TRBV11-2; D is unresolved. The germline CDR1 and CDR2 sequences are SGHAT and FQNNGV. The CDR3 consists of 14 residues. Trimming removed 7 bases from V and 0 bases from J, with 10 bases in between. CDR3 in DNA: TGTGCCAGCACCGCTTATAGAGCCAAAAACATTCAGTACTTC. This codes for CASTAYRAKNIQYF.

The chain recombines TRBV5-1 with TRBJ2-1; 7 nucleotides line up with TRBD2. The CDR3 consists of 16 residues. The V gene's germline CDR1 is SGHRS and CDR2 YFSETQ. The V and J ends lost 0 bases and 3 bases, in that order; junction bases with no gene match: 6. CDR3 bases: TGCGCCAGCAGCTTGGAATTCGGGGGGAGCTACAATGAGCAGTTCTTC. This encodes CASSLEFGGSYNEQFF.

This chain joins TRBV9 and TRBJ1-3; TRBD1 matches at 8 bases. V dropped 3 bases and J dropped 0; count of bases not matched to a gene: 8. This CDR3 has 17 amino acids. Germline V gene lookup returns CDR1 SGDLS and CDR2 YYNGEE. The CDR3 spells CASSADFDRGSGNTIYF. As DNA, the CDR3 is TGTGCCAGCAGCGCGGACTTCGACAGGGGCTCTGGAAACACCATATATTTT. The full variable domain, its missing parts supplied by reference TRBV9 and TRBJ1-3, is DSGVTQTPKHLITATGQRVTLRCSPRSGDLSVYWYQQSLDQGLQFLIQYYNGEERAKGNILERFSAQQFPDLHSELNLSSLELGDSALYFCASSADFDRGSGNTIYFGEGSWLTVV.

The CDR3 nucleotides are TGTGCCAGCAGCTCAGCGGTTGAGCAGTTCTTC. This encodes CASSSAVEQFF. The chain has TRBV5-4 and TRBJ2-1; possibly TRBD2 for D (5 bases). V lost 3 bases and J lost 9, with 7 bases in between. The CDR3 is 11 residues long. CDR1 is SGHNT and CDR2 is YYREEE in the germline V gene (reference sequence).

Note on this clone: Other DNA sequences in the sample encode the same CDR3. The V call is TRBV5-1, the J call TRBJ2-7, with D unresolved. The germline V gene encodes CDR1 SGHRS and CDR2 YFSETQ. The CDR3 extends over 12 amino acids. The germline V and J ends were trimmed by 0 bases and 4 bases, with 5 bases remaining between them. DNA for the CDR3: TGCGCCAGCAGCTTGGTTGGGTACGAGCAGTACTTC. Protein: CASSLVGYEQYF.

V and J are TRBV21-1 and TRBJ2-5; the tabulated D call, TRBD1, remains unverified against the DNA. TRBV21-1 is annotated as a pseudogene. This CDR3 contains 15 residues. The DNA for the CDR3 is TGTGCCAGCAGCATAGGACAGGGGGGACAAGAGACCCAGTACTTC. This encodes CASSIGQGGQETQYF.

The V gene is TRBV7-9, the J gene TRBJ2-7; 8 nucleotides match TRBD2. In germline, CDR1 is SEHNR, CDR2 FQNEAQ (reference sequence). J was trimmed by 6 bases and V by 5 bases; bases with no gene match: 9. This CDR3 has 14 residues. CDR3 region: CASSPLAGPGEQYF. The CDR3 nucleotides read TGTGCCAGCAGCCCTTTAGCGGGACCCGGCGAGCAGTACTTC.

The chain is built from TRBV7-2 and TRBJ2-1, with 12 bases aligning to TRBD2. Germline V gives CDR1 SGHTA, CDR2 FQGNSA. The CDR3 is made up of 19 amino acids. The V and J ends lost 6 bases and 6 bases, in that order; junction bases with no gene match: 18. The CDR3 region has the DNA TGTGCCAGCAGACCCTCCTCGTCCCTCCTAGCGGGAGGGCGCAATGAGCAGTTCTTC. Residues: CASRPSSSLLAGGRNEQFF.